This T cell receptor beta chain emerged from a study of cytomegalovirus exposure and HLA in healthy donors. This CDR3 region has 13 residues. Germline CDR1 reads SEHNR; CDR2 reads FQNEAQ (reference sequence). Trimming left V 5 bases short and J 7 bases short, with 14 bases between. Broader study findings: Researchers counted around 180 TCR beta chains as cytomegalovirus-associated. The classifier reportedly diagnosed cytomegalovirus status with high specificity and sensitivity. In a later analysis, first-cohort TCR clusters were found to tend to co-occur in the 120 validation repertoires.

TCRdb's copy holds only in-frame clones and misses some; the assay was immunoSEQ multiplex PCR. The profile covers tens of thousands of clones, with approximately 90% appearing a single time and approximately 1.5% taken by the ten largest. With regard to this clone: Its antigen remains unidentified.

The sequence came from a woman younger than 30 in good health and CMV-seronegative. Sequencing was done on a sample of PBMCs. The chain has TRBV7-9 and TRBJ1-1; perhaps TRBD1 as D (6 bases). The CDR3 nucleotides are TGTGCCAGCAGCCCAGCGGGGGCCGGTGAAGCTTTCTTT. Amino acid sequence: CASSPAGAGEAFF.